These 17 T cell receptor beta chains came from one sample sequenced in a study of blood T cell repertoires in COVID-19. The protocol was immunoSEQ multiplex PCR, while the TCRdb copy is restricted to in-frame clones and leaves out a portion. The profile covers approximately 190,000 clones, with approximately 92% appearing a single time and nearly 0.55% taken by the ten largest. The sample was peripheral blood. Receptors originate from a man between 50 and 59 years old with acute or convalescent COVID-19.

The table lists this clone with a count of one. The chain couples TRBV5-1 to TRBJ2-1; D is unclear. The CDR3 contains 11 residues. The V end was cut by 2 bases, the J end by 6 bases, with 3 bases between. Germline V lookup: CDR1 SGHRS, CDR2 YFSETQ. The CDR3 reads CASSLANEQFF. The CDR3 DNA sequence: TGCGCCAGCAGCTTAGCCAATGAGCAGTTCTTC.

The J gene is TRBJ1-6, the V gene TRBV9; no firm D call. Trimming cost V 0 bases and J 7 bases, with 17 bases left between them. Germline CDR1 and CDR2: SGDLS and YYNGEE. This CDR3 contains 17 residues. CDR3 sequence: CASSVGEGTVHNSPLHF. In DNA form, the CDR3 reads TGTGCCAGCAGCGTAGGAGAGGGTACGGTCCACAATTCACCCCTCCACTTT.

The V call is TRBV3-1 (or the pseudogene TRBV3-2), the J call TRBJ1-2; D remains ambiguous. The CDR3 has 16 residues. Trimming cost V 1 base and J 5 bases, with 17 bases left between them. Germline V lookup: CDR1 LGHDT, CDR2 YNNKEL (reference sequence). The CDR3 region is CASSQALGVTMYGYTF. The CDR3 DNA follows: TGTGCCAGCAGCCAAGCCCTCGGGGTAACGATGTATGGCTACACCTTC.

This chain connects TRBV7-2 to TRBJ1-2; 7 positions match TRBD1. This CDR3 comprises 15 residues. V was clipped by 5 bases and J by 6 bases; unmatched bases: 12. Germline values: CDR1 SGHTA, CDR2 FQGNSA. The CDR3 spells CASSTYGQAWDGYTF. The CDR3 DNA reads TGTGCCAGCAGCACGTACGGACAGGCTTGGGATGGCTACACCTTC.

CDR3 in DNA: TGTGCCAGTAGTCCACAACCGGGACAGGGGTATGAAGCTTTCTTT. It specifies CASSPQPGQGYEAFF. J is TRBJ1-1 and V is TRBV19; 10 bases fit TRBD1. J gave up 7 bases and V 5 bases, and 10 bases lay outside the gene matches. Germline V CDR1 and CDR2: LNHDA, SQIVND (reference sequence). The CDR3 loop spans 15 amino acids.

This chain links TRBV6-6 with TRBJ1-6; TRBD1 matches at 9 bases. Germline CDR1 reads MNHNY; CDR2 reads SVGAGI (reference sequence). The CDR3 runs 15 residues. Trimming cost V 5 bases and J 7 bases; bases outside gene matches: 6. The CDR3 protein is CASSPGQGGNSPLHF. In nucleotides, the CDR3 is TGTGCCAGCAGTCCGGGACAGGGAGGGAATTCACCCCTCCACTTT.

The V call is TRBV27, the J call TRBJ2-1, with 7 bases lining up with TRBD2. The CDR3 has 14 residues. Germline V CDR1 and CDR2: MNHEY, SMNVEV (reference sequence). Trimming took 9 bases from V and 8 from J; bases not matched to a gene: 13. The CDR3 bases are TGTGCCAGTTCCAAAGCGGGGTGGGGGGATGAGCAGTTCTTC. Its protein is CASSKAGWGDEQFF.

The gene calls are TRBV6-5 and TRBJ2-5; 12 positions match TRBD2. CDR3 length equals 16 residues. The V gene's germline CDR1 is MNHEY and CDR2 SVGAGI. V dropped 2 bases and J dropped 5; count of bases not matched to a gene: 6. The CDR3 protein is CASSYSLAGGPETQYF. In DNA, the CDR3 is TGTGCCAGCAGTTACAGTCTAGCGGGGGGGCCGGAGACCCAGTACTTC.

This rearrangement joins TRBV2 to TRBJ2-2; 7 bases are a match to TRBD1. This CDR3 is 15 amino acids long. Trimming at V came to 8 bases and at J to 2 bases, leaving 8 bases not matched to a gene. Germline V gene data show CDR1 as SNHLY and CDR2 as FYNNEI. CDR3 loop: CASRRQGSNTGELFF. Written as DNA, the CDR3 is TGTGCCAGCCGCCGACAGGGAAGTAACACCGGGGAGCTGTTTTTT.

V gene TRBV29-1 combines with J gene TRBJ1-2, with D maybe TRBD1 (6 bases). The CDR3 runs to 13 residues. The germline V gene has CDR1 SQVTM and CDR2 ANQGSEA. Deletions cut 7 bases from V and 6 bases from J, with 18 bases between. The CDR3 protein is CSARDTGNDGYTF. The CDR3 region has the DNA TGCAGCGCCCGCGACACAGGGAACGATGGCTACACCTTC.

In DNA form, the CDR3 reads TGCGCCAGCAGCTTCATCGGTACTGAAGCTTTCTTT. Protein sequence: CASSFIGTEAFF. The rearrangement uses TRBV5-1 and TRBJ1-1, with D hard to call. The CDR3 sequence is 12 residues long. CDR1 and CDR2 (germline): SGHRS, YFSETQ. V gave up 2 bases and J gave up 5 bases, with 7 bases separating them.

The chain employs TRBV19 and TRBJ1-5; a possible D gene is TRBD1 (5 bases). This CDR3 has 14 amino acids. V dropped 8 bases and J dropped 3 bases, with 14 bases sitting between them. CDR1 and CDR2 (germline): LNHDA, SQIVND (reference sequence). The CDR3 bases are TGTGCCAGTGGGTGGGGACTGGACAATCAGCCCCAGCATTTT. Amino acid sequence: CASGWGLDNQPQHF.

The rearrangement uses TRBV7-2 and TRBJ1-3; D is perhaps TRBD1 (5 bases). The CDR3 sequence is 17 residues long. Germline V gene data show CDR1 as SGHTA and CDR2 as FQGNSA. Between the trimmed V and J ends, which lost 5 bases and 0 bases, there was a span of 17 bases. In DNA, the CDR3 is TGTGCCAGCAGCGTGGCGGGGGTGAGGTTCTCTGGAAACACCATATATTTT. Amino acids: CASSVAGVRFSGNTIYF. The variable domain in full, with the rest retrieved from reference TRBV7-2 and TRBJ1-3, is GAGVSQSPSNKVTEKGKDVELRCDPISGHTALYWYRQSLGQGLEFLIYFQGNSAPDKSGLPSDRFSAERTGGSVSTLTIQRTQQEDSAVYLCASSVAGVRFSGNTIYFGEGSWLTVV.

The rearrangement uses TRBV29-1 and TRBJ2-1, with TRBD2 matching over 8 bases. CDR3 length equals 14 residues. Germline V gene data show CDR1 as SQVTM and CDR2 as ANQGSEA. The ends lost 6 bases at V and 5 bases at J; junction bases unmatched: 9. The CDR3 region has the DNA TGCAGCGTCAACGCGGGACTAGTAGACAATGAGCAGTTCTTC. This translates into CSVNAGLVDNEQFF.

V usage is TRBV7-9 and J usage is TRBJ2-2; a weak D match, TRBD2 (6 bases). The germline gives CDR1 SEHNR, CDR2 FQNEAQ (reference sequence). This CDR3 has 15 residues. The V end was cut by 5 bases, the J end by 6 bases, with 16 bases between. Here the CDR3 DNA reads TGTGCCAGCAGCCCCAAGGGACTTAACTCCGGGGAGCTGTTTTTT. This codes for CASSPKGLNSGELFF. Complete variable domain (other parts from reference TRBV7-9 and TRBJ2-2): DTGVSQNPRHKITKRGQNVTFRCDPISEHNRLYWYRQTLGQGPEFLTYFQNEAQLEKSRLLSDRFSAERPKGSFSTLEIQRTEQGDSAMYLCASSPKGLNSGELFFGEGSRLTVL.

The CDR3 sequence: CASSEAGPSWSSYEQYV. As DNA, the CDR3 is TGTGCCAGCAGTGAAGCCGGTCCTAGCTGGAGCTCCTACGAGCAGTACGTC. V usage is TRBV6-1 and J usage is TRBJ2-7; perhaps TRBD2 as D (5 bases). The V end was cut by 0 bases, the J end by 0 bases, with 15 bases between. The CDR3 runs 17 residues. Germline assignment: CDR1 MNHNS and CDR2 SASEGT.

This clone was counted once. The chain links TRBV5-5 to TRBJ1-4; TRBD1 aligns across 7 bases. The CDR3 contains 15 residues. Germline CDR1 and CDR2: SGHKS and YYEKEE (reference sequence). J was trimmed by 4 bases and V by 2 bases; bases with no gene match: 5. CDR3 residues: CASSFTGDGNEKLFF. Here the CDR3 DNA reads TGTGCCAGCAGCTTTACAGGGGATGGTAATGAAAAACTGTTTTTT.